This TCR beta chain was captured by sequencing in a study of T cells in Graves' hyperthyroidism and ophthalmopathy (dated by TCRdb to the late 2010s). Some background on the complete study: Peripheral blood samples were taken at the time of initial diagnosis, prior to any treatment. To identify distinguishing TCR V-J signatures, a discovery cohort of around 98 patients was used, comprising some 45 with Graves' ophthalmopathy and some 60 with stable Graves' hyperthyroidism. Prospective prediction of ophthalmopathy was tested in an independent validation cohort consisting of some 20 hyperthyroidism patients and over 15 patients who later progressed to ophthalmopathy. The 100 discovery patients were divided at random into training and test sets in a 7:3 ratio. In addition, the study compared T-cell repertoires in thyroid tissue and in blood from over 5 Graves' hyperthyroidism patients. Once sampling was done, hyperthyroidism patients were given methimazole at a starting dose of 30 mg daily, whereas ophthalmopathy patients were given high-dose intravenous methylprednisolone. The paper reports TCR Vbeta CDR3 sequencing of some 140 peripheral blood samples: some 44 ophthalmopathy, some 80 hyperthyroidism and approximately 17 progressor patients. The investigation overall reported the following: In validation, the model predicted progression to ophthalmopathy a median of 6.5 months before onset, with roughly 71% sensitivity and roughly 79% specificity. Ophthalmopathy was separated from stable hyperthyroidism by a 13 V-J signature model, with 87.88% sensitivity and 81% to 82% specificity obtained in cross-validation and 80%/75% obtained in testing. No statistical method was used to set the sample size in advance, and investigators knew the group allocation. Blood samples also contained most of the expanded thyroid clonotypes (frequency above 0.001), which suggests that blood repertoires may reflect thyroid immune responses.

Amplification of TCR beta CDR3 regions was carried out from RNA transcripts. The first round of RT-PCR for the TCR CDR3 was performed with the HTBI primer set and the Qiagen OneStep RT-PCR kit. Libraries were constructed in a second round of multiplex PCR, after which size selection and purification were carried out. The libraries were sequenced on an Illumina HiSeq2000 using paired-end 100 bp reads. The source study handled its data this way. SOAPnuke was used to process the raw data, removing reads that contained adapters or uncalled bases, had a mean Phred below 15, or lacked an exact match to the constant primer or identifier. COPE v1.2.5 was used to merge high-quality paired reads, and clonotypes were defined as unique nucleotide sequences. Clonotypes were aligned to IMGT TRBV, TRBD and TRBJ reference segments using MiTCR v1.1. Analysis was restricted to V-J combinations with a frequency above 0.0001, which covered roughly 99% of repertoires. A TCS score was defined as the ratio between F50 (clonal expansion) and ExV (chaos), using BLOSUM62-based TCRdist between CDR3 peptides within each V-J. Welch's t-statistics and random forest reduced fewer than 550 V-J features to some 14, which were used in a naive Bayes classifier (R e1071). Using fastp at Q25 and MiXCR, TCRdb reprocessed the public reads and kept productive beta chains. Records with the same CDR3 protein are collapsed into one entry carrying the most frequent genes and DNA. These V and J calls are TCRdb output, not the study's own analysis. The sample records about 270,000 distinct CDR3 sequences, around 20% of which are singletons. 64% of the sample is taken by the ten largest.

With regard to this clonotype: Its cognate antigen has yet to be identified. Base-call qualities are not available, and no considerably larger clone is one nucleotide away.

Moderately to severely active disease, a Clinical Activity Score of at least 3, a NOSPECS grade of at least 4, and a duration under 3 months were present in ophthalmopathy patients. Patients with uncontrolled infections, other autoimmune diseases, pregnancy or lactation were excluded. Diagnoses were established on the basis of clinical symptoms, serum thyroxine and TRAb, thyroid ultrasound, and orbital computed tomography. Ficoll-Paque density gradient centrifugation was used to isolate PBMCs from under 11 ml of fresh peripheral blood. Total RNA was extracted using Trizol reagent, and RNA quality was assessed on an Agilent 2100 Bioanalyzer. The CDR3 covers 13 residues, taking in both the cysteine and the phenylalanine. The CDR3 DNA has 39 bases and is translated from base 1. Relative to germline, V is 5 bases shorter and J is 2 bases shorter, with 10 bases between their ends. Sequences DFQATT (CDR1) and SNEGSKA (CDR2) are obtained from the germline V gene (reference sequence).

The sequence joins TRBV20-1 to TRBJ2-1, with TRBD2 perhaps the D gene, on 6 matching bases. Source material: blood. The receptor was isolated from a man aged 25-45 years with Graves' ophthalmopathy. The nucleotide sequence is given as TGCAGTGCTCCCAGGACTACCTACAATGAGCAGTTCTTC. This sequence encodes CSAPRTTYNEQFF.